The TCR beta chain described here comes from a study of blood T cell repertoires in COVID-19. Study-wide context: Samples taken during acute and convalescent COVID-19 were collected in the United States, Italy and Spain. Sample material is recorded as cDNA or gDNA derived from T cells, B-cell-depleted T cells, or PBMCs.

The V end lost 1 base, the J end lost 3 bases, and 15 bases lay between the germline ends. The CDR3 is 16 residues long. Germline CDR1 SGHDN, CDR2 FVKESK. Study processing details: Using reference gene primer amplification, nucleated cell counts were estimated. TCRdb's copy holds only in-frame clones and misses some; the assay was immunoSEQ multiplex PCR. V and J calls and clone size are copied from that table; D and trimming were computed from the DNA. Among about 200,000 clones listed, 70% to 90% were seen once. The gene calls are TRBV14 and TRBJ1-1; D may be TRBD1 (5 bases). This clonotype was sampled from a woman older than 75 with acute or convalescent COVID-19. The sequenced material came from peripheral blood. DNA for the CDR3: TGTGCCAGCAGCCAAGGCCGGGGGACGCCCGACACTGAAGCTTTCTTT. Translating it yields CASSQGRGTPDTEAFF.